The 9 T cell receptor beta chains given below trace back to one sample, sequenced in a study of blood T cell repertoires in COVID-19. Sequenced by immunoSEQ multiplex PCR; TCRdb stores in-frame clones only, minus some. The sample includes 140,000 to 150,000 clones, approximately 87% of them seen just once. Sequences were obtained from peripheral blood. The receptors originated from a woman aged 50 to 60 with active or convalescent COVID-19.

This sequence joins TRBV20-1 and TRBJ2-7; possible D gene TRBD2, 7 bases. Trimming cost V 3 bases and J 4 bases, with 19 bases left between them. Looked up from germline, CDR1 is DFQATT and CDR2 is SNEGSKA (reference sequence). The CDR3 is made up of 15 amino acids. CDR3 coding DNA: TGCAGTGCTAGTCTAGGGGGAGGGCTTCTATACGAGCAGTACTTC. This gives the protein CSASLGGGLLYEQYF.

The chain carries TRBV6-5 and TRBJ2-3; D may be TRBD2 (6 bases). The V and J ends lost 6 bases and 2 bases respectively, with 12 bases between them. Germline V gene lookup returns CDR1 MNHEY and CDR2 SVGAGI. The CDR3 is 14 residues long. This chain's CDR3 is CASSRDFNTDTQYF. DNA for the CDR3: TGTGCCAGCAGCCGGGACTTTAACACAGATACGCAGTATTTT.

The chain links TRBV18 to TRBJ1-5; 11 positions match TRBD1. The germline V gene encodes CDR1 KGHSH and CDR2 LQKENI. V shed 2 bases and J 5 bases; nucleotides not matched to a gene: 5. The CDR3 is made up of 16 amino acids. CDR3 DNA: TGTGCCAGCTCACCAACCGGGACAGGGGGTCATCAGCCCCAGCATTTT. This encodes CASSPTGTGGHQPQHF.

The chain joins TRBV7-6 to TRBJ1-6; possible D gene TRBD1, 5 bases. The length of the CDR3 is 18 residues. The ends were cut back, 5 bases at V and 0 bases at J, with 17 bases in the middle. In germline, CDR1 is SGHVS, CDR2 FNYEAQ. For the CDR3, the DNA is TGTGCCAGCAGCGCAGGGTTGCCTATGAGCTCCTATAATTCACCCCTCCACTTT. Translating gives CASSAGLPMSSYNSPLHF.

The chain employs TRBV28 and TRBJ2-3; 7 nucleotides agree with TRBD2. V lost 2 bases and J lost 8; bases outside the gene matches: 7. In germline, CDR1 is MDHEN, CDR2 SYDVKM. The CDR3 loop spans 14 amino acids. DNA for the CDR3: TGTGCCAGCAGTTTAAGCGGGGCTAGGGGTACGCAGTATTTT. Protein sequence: CASSLSGARGTQYF.

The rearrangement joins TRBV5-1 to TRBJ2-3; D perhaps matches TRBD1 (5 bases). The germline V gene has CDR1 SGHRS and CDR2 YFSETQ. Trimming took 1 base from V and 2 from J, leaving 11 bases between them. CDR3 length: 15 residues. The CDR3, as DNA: TGCGCCAGCAGCTTGTGGGGCGGAATCACAGATACGCAGTATTTT. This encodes CASSLWGGITDTQYF.

CDR3 bases: TGTGCCAGCAAGATCCTTCGGGAGGGCCCTGAGCAGTTCTTC. The encoded protein is CASKILREGPEQFF. J is TRBJ2-1 and V is TRBV6-5, with 8 positions matching TRBD2. This CDR3 region has 14 residues. The germline CDR1 and CDR2 sequences are MNHEY and SVGAGI. Unmatched junction bases numbered 11, after V lost 7 bases and J lost 9 bases.

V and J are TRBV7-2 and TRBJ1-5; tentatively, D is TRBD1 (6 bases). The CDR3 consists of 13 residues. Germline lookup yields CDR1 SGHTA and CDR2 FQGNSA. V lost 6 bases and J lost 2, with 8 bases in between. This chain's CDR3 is CASSRQGNQPQHF. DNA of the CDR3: TGTGCCAGCAGTAGACAGGGCAATCAGCCCCAGCATTTT.

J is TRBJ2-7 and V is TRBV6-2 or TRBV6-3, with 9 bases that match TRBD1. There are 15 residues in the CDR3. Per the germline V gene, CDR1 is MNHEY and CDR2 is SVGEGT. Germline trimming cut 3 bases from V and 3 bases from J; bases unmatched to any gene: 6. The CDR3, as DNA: TGTGCCAGCAGTTATTCAATGGACAGGGGCTACGAGCAGTACTTC. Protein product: CASSYSMDRGYEQYF.